This T cell receptor (beta chain) came from a study of T cells in tumors after PD-1 blockade. Looking at the study overall: Mean per blood sample: 113,528 templates (roughly 21,000-270,000), approximately 37,000 unique clonotypes. Findings and limits, study-wide: Blood contained 35% to 50% of the tumor's TCR clonotypes.

Turning to this clone: The antigen remains undetermined.

Libraries were prepared by immunoSEQ multiplex PCR; TCRdb keeps only in-frame clonotypes and omits some of them. The sample includes more than 40,000 clones, 70% to 85% of them seen just once. Material: PBMCs, obtained before anti-PD-1 therapy. The TCR comes from a human donor with advanced basal cell or squamous cell carcinoma (not recorded which).

The CDR3 region is CSAGGDHLLRGNEQFF. Written as DNA, the CDR3 is TGCAGTGCTGGTGGGGACCACCTTCTCCGGGGCAATGAGCAGTTCTTC. The chain uses TRBV20-1 and TRBJ2-1; D could derive from TRBD1 or TRBD2 (5 bases each). V was clipped by 5 bases and J by 6 bases, with 23 bases between them. Germline loops: CDR1 DFQATT, CDR2 SNEGSKA (reference sequence). This CDR3 has 16 residues.